Many counts were recorded for the clone carrying this T cell receptor beta chain. No antigen is known for it. TCR cDNA was made by 5'RACE template switching, adding a universal primer site and UMIs. TCRdb fed the 5' RACE reads into MiXCR, producing one record per CDR3 protein. The sample holds some 110,000 distinct CDR3 sequences; more than 6% are singletons and the top ten take nearly 2.5%. These data are taken from a study of T cells after yellow fever vaccination. Study details: In the case of low-cell-number fractions, SMART-Seq v4 Ultra Low Input was used for preparation.

Study-wide findings and caveats: In FACS-sorted repertoires, abundant clonotypes from the bulk population could appear as contaminants. Subsequent to the booster, the majority of primary-vaccination clones reappeared (less than 97% CD4, approximately 90% CD8).

V dropped 8 bases and J dropped 4 bases, with 17 bases sitting between them. This CDR3 comprises 14 residues. The V gene's germline CDR1 is SGHTA and CDR2 FQGNSA. The chain has TRBV7-2 and TRBJ1-2; no clear D. This TCR came from a young man who received the YFV17D yellow fever vaccine. Sample: CD4+ T cells sorted from PBMCs, taken 10 days after the first yellow fever vaccination. CDR3 residues: CASFGDWGAYGYTF. CDR3 in DNA: TGTGCCAGCTTTGGTGACTGGGGAGCCTATGGCTACACCTTC.